The 3 T cell receptor beta chains presented below share a single source sample, sequenced in a study of technical replicates of blood from a handful of donors. Using immunoSEQ multiplex PCR, the repertoire was profiled, and TCRdb retains in-frame clones only, with some absent. Among under 85,000 clones listed, about 90% were seen once. The sequenced sample was T cells isolated from PBMCs. These receptors came from a human donor in good health. Some clones in this sample may be carry-over from other donors' samples.

The rearrangement joins TRBV6-1 to TRBJ2-5; 8 nucleotides agree with TRBD1. This CDR3 is 14 amino acids long. Trimming took 10 bases from V and 1 from J; bases not matched to a gene: 8. Per germline, CDR1 MNHNS and CDR2 SASEGT. CDR3 protein: CATGAGTGQETQYF. The CDR3 nucleotides read TGTGCCACGGGGGCCGGGACAGGCCAAGAGACCCAGTACTTC.

J is TRBJ1-2 and V is TRBV7-9, with D perhaps matching TRBD1 (6 bases). In germline, CDR1 is SEHNR, CDR2 FQNEAQ (reference sequence). This CDR3 contains 13 residues. V was shortened by 5 bases and J by 6 bases, with 13 bases between the two germline ends. The CDR3 coding sequence is TGTGCCAGCAGCACTGTACAGGGCCATGGCTACACCTTC. This encodes CASSTVQGHGYTF. Full variable domain (missing parts from reference TRBV7-9 and TRBJ1-2): DTGVSQNPRHKITKRGQNVTFRCDPISEHNRLYWYRQTLGQGPEFLTYFQNEAQLEKSRLLSDRFSAERPKGSFSTLEIQRTEQGDSAMYLCASSTVQGHGYTFGSGTRLTVV.

This rearrangement joins TRBV4-1 to TRBJ1-1; D gene uncertain. V lost 2 bases, J lost 7 bases, and 14 bases lay in between. Germline loops: CDR1 MGHRA, CDR2 YSYEKL. The CDR3 contains 14 residues. The CDR3 DNA reads TGCGCCAGCAGCCAACCTACAGAACACCTTGAAGCTTTCTTT. This translates into CASSQPTEHLEAFF.